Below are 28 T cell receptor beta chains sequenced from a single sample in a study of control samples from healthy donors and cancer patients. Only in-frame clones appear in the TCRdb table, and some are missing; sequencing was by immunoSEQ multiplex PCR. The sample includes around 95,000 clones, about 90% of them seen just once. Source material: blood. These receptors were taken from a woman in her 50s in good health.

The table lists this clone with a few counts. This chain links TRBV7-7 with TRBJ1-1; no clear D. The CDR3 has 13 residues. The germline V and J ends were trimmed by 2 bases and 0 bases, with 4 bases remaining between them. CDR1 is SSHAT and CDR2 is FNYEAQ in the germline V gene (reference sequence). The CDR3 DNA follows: TGTGCCAGCAGCTTAAGCATGAACACTGAAGCTTTCTTT. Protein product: CASSLSMNTEAFF.

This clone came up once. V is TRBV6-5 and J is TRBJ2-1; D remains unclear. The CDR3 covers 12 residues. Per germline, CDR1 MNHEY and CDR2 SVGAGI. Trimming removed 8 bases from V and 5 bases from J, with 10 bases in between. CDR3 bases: TGTGCCAGCTCGCGGCTAAACAATGAGCAGTTCTTC. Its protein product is CASSRLNNEQFF.

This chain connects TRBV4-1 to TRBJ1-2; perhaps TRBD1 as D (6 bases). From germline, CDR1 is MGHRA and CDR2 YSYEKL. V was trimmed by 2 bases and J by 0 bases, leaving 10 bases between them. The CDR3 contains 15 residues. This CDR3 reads CASSQRDIANYGYTF. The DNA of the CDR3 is TGCGCCAGCAGCCAACGGGACATCGCTAACTATGGCTACACCTTC.

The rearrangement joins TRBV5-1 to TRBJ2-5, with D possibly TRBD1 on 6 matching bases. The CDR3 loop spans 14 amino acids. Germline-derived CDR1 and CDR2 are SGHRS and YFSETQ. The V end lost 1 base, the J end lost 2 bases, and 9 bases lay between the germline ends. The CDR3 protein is CASSLRQGQETQYF. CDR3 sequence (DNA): TGCGCCAGCAGCTTGCGGCAGGGGCAAGAGACCCAGTACTTC. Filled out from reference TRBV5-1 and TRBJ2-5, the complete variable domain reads KAGVTQTPRYLIKTRGQQVTLSCSPISGHRSVSWYQQTPGQGLQFLFEYFSETQRNKGNFPGRFSGRQFSNSRSEMNVSTLELGDSALYLCASSLRQGQETQYFGPGTRLLVL.

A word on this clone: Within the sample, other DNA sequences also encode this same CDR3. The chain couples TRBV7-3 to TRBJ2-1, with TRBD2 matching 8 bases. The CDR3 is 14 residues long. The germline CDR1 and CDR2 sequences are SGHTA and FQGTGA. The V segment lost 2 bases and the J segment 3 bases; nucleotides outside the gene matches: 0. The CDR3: CASSLAGGYNEQFF. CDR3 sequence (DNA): TGTGCCAGCAGCTTAGCGGGAGGCTACAATGAGCAGTTCTTC.

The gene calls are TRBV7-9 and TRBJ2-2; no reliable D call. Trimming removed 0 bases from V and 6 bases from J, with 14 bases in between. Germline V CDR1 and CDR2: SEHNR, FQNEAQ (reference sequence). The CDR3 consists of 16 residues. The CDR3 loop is CASSLAVIYMPGELFF. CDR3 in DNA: TGTGCCAGCAGCTTAGCGGTTATCTATATGCCCGGGGAGCTGTTTTTT.

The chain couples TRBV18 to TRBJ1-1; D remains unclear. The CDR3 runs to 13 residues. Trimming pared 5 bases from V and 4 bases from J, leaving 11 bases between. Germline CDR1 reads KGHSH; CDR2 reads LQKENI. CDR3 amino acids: CASSAWESTEAFF. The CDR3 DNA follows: TGTGCCAGCTCAGCGTGGGAGAGCACTGAAGCTTTCTTT. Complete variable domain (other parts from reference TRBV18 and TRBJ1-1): NAGVMQNPRHLVRRRGQEARLRCSPMKGHSHVYWYRQLPEEGLKFMVYLQKENIIDESGMPKERFSAEFPKEGPSILRIQQVVRGDSAAYFCASSAWESTEAFFGQGTRLTVV.

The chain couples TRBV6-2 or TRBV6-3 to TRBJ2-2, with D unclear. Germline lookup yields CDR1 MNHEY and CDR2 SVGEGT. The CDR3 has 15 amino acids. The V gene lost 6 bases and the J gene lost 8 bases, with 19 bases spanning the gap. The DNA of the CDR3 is TGTGCCAGCAGCTTGAGGACCGCTGTTGGAGGGGAGCTGTTTTTT. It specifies CASSLRTAVGGELFF.

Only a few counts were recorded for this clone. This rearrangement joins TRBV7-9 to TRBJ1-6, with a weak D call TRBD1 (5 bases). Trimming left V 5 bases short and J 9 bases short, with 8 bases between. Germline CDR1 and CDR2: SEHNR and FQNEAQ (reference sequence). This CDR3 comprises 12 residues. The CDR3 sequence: CASSRGGSPLHF. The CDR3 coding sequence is TGTGCCAGCAGCCGGGGGGGTTCACCCCTCCACTTT.

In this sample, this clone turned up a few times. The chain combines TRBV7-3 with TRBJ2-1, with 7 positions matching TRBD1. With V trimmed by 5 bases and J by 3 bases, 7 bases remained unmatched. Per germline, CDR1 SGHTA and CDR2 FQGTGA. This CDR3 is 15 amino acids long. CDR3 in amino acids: CASSPRQGIYNEQFF. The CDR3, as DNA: TGTGCCAGCAGCCCGAGACAGGGTATCTACAATGAGCAGTTCTTC.

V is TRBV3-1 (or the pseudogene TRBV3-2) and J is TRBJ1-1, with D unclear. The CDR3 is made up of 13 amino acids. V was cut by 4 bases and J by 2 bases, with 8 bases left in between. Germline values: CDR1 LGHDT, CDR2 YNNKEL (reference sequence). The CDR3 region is CASSRWANTEAFF. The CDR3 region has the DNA TGTGCCAGCAGCCGATGGGCTAACACTGAAGCTTTCTTT.

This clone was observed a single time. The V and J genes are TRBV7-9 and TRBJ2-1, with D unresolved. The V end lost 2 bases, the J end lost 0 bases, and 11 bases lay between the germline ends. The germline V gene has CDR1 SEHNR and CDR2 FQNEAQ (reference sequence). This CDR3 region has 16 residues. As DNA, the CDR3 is TGTGCCAGCAGCTTAACCCCCCTCAGCTCCTACAATGAGCAGTTCTTC. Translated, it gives CASSLTPLSSYNEQFF.

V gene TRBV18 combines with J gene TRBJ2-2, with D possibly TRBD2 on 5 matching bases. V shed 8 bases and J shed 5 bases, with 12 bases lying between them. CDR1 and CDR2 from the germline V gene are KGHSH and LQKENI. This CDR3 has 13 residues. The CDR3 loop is CASHEGYTGELFF. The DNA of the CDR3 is TGTGCCAGCCACGAGGGCTATACCGGGGAGCTGTTTTTT.

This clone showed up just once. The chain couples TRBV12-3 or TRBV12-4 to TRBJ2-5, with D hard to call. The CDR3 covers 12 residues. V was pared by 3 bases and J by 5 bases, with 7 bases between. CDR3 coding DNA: TGTGCCAGCAGTTTCTCTCACGAGACCCAGTACTTC. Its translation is CASSFSHETQYF.

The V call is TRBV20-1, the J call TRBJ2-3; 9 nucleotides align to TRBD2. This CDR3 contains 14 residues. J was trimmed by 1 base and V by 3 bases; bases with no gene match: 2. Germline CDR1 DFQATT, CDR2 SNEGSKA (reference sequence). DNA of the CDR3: TGCAGTGCTAGTAAGCGGGAGGGCACAGATACGCAGTATTTT. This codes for CSASKREGTDTQYF.

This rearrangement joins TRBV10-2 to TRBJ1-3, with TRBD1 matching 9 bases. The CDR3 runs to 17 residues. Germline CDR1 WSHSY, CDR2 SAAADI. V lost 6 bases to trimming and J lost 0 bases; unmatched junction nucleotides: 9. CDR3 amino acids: CASRGTGLFFSGNTIYF. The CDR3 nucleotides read TGCGCCAGCAGAGGGACAGGGCTCTTCTTCTCTGGAAACACCATATATTTT.

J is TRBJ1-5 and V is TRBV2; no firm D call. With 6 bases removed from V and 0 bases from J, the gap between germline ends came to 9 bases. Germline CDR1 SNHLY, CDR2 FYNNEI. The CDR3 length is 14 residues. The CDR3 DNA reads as TGTGCCAGCAGCCGAACGGGTAGCAATCAGCCCCAGCATTTT. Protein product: CASSRTGSNQPQHF.

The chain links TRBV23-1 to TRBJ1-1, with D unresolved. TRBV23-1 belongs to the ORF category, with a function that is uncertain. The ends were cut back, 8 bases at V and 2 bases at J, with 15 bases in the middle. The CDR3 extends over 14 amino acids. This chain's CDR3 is CASPYGMGNTEAFF. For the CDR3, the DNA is TGCGCCAGCCCATATGGCATGGGAAACACTGAAGCTTTCTTT.

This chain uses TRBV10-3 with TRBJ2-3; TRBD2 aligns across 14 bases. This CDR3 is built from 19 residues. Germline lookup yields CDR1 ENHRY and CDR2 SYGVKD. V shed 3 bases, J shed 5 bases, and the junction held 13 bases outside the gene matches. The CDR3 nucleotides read TGTGCCATCAGTGATTTCGAGACTAGCGGGAGGGACCCAGGAGATACGCAGTATTTT. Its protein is CAISDFETSGRDPGDTQYF.

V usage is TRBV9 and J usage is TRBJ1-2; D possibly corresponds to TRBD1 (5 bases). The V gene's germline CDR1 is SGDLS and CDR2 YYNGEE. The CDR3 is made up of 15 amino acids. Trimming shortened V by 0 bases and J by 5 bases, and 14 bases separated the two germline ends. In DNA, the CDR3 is TGTGCCAGCAGCGTAGCTCGGCCAGGGAGATATGGCTACACCTTC. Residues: CASSVARPGRYGYTF.

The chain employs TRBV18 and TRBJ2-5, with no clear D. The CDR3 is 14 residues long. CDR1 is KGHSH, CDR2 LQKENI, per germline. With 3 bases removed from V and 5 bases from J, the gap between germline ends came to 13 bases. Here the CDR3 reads CASSPAAMIETQYF. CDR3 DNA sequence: TGTGCCAGCTCACCGGCAGCCATGATTGAGACCCAGTACTTC.

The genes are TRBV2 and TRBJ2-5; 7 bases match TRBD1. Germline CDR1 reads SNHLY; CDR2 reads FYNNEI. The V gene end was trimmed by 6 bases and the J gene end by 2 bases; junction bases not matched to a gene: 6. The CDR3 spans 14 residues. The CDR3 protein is CASRGDRLQETQYF. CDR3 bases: TGTGCCAGCAGGGGGGACAGACTGCAAGAGACCCAGTACTTC.

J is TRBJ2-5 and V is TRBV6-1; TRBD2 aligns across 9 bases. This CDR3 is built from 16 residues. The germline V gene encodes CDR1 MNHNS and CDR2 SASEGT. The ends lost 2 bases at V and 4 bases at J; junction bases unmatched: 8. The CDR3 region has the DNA TGTGCCAGCAGTGAAAAGCGGGAGGCCGTTTCAGAGACCCAGTACTTC. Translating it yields CASSEKREAVSETQYF.

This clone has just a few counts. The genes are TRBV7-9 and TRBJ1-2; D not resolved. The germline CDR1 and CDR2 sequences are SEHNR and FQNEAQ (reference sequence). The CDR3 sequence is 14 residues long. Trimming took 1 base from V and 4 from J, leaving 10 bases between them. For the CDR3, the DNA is TGTGCCAGCAGCTTAGAGTTGGGAGCCTATGGCTACACCTTC. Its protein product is CASSLELGAYGYTF.

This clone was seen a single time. The CDR3 loop reads CASSLRFEPQHF. The CDR3 DNA reads TGTGCCAGCAGTTTAAGGTTCGAGCCCCAGCATTTT. This chain uses TRBV12-3 or TRBV12-4 with TRBJ1-5; D is unresolved. Trimming removed 2 bases at V and 8 bases at J, with 7 bases between. The CDR3 is made up of 12 amino acids.

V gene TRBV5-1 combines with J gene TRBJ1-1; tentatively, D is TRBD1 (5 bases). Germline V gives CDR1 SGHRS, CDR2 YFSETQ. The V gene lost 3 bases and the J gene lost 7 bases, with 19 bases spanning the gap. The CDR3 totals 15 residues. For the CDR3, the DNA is TGCGCCAGCAGCTCCGACAGATACGGGCCGGGTGAAGCTTTCTTT. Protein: CASSSDRYGPGEAFF.

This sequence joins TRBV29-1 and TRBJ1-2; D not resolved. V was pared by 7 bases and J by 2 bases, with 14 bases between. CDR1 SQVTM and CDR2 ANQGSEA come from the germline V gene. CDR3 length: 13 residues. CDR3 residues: CSANSFPNYGYTF. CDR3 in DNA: TGCAGCGCGAACAGTTTCCCGAACTATGGCTACACCTTC. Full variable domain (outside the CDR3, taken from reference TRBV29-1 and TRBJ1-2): SAVISQKPSRDICQRGTSLTIQCQVDSQVTMMFWYRQQPGQSLTLIATANQGSEATYESGFVIDKFPISRPNLTFSTLTVSNMSPEDSSIYLCSANSFPNYGYTFGSGTRLTVV.

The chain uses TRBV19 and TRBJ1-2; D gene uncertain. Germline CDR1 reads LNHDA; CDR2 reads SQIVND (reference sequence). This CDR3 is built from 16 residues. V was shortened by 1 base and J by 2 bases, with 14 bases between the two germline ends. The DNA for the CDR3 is TGTGCCAGTAGTATAGGTAGAAGCACTTCGAACTATGGCTACACCTTC. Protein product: CASSIGRSTSNYGYTF. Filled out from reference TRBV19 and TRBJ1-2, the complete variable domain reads DGGITQSPKYLFRKEGQNVTLSCEQNLNHDAMYWYRQDPGQGLRLIYYSQIVNDFQKGDIAEGYSVSREKKESFPLTVTSAQKNPTAFYLCASSIGRSTSNYGYTFGSGTRLTVV.